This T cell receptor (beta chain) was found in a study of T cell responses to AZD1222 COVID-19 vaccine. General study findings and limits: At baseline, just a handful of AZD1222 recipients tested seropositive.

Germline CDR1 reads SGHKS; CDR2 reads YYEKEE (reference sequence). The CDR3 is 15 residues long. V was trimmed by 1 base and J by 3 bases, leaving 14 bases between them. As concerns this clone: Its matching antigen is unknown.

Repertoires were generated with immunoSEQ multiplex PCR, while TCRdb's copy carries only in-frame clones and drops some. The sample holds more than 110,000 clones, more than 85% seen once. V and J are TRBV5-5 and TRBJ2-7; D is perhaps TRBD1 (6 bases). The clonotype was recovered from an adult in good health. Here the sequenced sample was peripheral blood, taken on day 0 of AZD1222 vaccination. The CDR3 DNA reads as TGTGCCAGCAGCTTGTCCCGGGACATCCTCTACGAGCAGTACTTC. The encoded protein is CASSLSRDILYEQYF.